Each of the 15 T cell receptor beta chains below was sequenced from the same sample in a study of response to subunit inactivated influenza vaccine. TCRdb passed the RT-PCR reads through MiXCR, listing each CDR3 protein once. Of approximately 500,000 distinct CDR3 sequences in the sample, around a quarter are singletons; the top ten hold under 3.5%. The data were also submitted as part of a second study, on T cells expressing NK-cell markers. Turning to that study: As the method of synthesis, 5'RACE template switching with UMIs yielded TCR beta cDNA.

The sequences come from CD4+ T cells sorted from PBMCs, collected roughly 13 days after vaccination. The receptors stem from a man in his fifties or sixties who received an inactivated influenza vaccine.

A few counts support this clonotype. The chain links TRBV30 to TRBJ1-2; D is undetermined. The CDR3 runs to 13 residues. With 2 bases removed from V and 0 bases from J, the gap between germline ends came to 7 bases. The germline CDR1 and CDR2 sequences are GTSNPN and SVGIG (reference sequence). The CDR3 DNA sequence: TGTGCCTGGAGTATAACAGCTAACTATGGCTACACCTTC. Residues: CAWSITANYGYTF.

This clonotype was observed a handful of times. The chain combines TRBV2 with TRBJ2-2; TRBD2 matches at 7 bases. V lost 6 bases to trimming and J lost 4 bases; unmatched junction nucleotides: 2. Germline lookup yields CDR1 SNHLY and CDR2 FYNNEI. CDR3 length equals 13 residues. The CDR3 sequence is CASRAGATGELFF. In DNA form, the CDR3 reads TGTGCCAGCAGGGCGGGAGCCACCGGGGAGCTGTTTTTT.

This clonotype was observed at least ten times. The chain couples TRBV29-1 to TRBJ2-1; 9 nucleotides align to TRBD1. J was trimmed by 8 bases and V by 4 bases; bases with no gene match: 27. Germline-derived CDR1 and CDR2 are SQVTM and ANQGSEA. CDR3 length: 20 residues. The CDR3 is CSVGEPNNQKWGTGRHEQFF. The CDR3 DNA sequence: TGCAGCGTTGGGGAACCCAACAACCAAAAATGGGGGACAGGGAGGCATGAGCAGTTCTTC.

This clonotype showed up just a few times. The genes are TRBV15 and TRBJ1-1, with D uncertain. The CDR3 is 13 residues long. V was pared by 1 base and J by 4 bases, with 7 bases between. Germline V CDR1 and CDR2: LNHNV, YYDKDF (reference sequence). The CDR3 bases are TGTGCCACCAGCAGAGTGACAACCACTGAAGCTTTCTTT. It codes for CATSRVTTTEAFF.

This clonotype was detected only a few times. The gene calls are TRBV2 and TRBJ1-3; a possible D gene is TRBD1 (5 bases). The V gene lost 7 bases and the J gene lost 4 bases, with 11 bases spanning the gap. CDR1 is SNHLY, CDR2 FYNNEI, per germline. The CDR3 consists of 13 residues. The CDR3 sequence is CASIRDLGNTIYF. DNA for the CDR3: TGTGCCAGCATCCGGGACCTCGGAAACACCATATATTTT.

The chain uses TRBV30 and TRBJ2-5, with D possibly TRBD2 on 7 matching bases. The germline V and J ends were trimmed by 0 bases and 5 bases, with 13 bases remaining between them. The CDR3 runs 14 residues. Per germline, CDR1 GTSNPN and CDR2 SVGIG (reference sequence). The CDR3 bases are TGTGCCTGGAGTGTCACGGGGGGCCGGGAGACCCAGTACTTC. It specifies CAWSVTGGRETQYF.

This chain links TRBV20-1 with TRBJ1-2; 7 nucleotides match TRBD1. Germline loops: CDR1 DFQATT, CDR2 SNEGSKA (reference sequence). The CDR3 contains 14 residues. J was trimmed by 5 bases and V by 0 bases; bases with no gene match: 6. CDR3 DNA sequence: TGCAGTGCTAGAGACTTACACAGGGGTTATGGCTACACCTTC. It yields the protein CSARDLHRGYGYTF.

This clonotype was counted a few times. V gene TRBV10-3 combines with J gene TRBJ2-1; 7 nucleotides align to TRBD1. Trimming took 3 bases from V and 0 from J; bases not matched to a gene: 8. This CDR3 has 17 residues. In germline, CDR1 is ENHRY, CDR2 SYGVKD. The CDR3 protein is CAISDKRGRTSYNEQFF. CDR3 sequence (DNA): TGTGCCATCAGTGACAAAAGGGGGCGGACCTCCTACAATGAGCAGTTCTTC.

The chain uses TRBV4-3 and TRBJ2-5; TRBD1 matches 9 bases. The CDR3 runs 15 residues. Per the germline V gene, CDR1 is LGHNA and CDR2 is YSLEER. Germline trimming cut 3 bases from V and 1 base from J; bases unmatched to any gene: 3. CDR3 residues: CASSHSTGGQETQYF. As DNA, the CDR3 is TGCGCCAGCAGCCACTCGACAGGGGGCCAAGAGACCCAGTACTTC.

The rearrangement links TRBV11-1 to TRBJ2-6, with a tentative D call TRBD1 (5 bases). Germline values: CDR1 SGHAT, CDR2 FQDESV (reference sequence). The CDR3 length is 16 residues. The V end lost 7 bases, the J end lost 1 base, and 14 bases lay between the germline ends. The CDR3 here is CASNKRAGSGANVLTF. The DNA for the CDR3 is TGTGCCAGCAACAAACGAGCAGGGTCTGGGGCCAACGTCCTGACTTTC.

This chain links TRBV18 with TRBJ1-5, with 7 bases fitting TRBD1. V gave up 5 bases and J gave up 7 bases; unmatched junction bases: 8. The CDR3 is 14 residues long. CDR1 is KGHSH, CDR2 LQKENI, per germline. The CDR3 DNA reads TGTGCCAGCTCAACCGACAGGGCGATCCAGCCCCAGCATTTT. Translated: CASSTDRAIQPQHF.

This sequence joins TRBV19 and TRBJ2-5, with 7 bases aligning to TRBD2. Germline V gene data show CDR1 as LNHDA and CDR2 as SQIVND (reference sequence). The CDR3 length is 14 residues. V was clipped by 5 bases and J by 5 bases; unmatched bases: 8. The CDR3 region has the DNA TGTGCCAGTAGTGTCGGACTAGTGACCGAGACCCAGTACTTC. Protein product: CASSVGLVTETQYF.

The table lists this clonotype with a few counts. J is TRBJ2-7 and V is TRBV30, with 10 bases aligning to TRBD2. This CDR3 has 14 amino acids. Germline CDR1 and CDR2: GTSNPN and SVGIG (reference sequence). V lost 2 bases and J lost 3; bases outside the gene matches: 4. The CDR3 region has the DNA TGTGCCTGGAGTCTCTCTAGCGGGAGCTACGAGCAGTACTTC. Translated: CAWSLSSGSYEQYF.

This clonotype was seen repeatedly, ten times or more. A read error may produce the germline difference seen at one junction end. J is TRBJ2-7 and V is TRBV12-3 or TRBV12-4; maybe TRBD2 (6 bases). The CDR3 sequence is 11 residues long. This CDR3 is CASSLGLALTF. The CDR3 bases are TGTGCCAGCAGTTTGGGGCTAGCGTTAACCTTC.

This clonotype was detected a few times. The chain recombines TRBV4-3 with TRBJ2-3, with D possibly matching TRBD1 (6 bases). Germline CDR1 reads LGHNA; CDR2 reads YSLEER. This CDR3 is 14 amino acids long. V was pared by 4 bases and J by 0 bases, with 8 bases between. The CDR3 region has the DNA TGCGCCAGCAGCCCGGACAGCAGCACAGATACGCAGTATTTT. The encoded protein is CASSPDSSTDTQYF.